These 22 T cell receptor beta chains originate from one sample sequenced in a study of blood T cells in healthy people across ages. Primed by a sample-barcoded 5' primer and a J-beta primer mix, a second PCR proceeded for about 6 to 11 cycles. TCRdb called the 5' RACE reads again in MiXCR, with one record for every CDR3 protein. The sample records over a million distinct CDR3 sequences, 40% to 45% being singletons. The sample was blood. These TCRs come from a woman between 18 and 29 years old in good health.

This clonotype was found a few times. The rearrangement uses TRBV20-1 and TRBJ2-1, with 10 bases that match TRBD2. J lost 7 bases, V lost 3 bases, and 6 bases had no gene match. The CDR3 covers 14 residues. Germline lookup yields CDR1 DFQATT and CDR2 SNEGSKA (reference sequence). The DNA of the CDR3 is TGCAGTGCTAGTTGGTCTAGCGGGAGTAATGAGCAGTTCTTC. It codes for CSASWSSGSNEQFF.

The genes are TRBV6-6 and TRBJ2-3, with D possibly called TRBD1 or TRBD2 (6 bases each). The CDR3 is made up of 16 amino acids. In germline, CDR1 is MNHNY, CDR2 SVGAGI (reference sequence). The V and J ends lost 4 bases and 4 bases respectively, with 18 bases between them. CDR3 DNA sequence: TGTGCCAGCAGTTCGGCACTAGCTCAGGGGTCAGATACGCAGTATTTT. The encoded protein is CASSSALAQGSDTQYF.

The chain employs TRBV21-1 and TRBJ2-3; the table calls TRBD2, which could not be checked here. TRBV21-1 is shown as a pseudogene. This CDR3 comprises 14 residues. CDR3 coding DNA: TGTGCCAGCAGCCGATCTAGCGGGATTGGTACGCAGTATTTT. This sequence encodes CASSRSSGIGTQYF.

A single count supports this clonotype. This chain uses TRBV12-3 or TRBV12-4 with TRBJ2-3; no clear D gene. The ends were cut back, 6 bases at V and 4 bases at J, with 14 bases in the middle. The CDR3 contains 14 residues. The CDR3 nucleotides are TGTGCCAGCAGCGATACGACAAGCCCAGATACGCAGTATTTT. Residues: CASSDTTSPDTQYF.

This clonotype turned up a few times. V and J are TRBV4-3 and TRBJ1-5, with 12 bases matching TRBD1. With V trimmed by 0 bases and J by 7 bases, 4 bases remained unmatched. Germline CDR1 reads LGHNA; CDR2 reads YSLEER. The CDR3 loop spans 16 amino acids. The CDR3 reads CASSQDPGQGAQPQHF. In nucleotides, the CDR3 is TGCGCCAGCAGCCAAGATCCGGGACAGGGGGCCCAGCCCCAGCATTTT.

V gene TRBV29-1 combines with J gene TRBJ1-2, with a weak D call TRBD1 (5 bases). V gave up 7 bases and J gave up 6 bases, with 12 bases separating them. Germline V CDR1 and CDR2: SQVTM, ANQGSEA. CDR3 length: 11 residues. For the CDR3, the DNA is TGCAGCGCGGGACGGGGCGATGGCTACACCTTC. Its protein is CSAGRGDGYTF.

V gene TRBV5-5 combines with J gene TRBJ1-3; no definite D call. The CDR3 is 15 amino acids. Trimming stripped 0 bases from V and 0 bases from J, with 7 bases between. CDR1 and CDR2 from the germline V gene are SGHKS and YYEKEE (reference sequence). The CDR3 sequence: CASSLGRFSGNTIYF. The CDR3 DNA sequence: TGTGCCAGCAGCTTGGGGCGGTTCTCTGGAAACACCATATATTTT.

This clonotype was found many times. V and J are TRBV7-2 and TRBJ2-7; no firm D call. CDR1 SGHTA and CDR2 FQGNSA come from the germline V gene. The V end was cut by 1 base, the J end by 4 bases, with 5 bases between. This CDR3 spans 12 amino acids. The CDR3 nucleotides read TGTGCCAGCAGCTTAGACGAATACGAGCAGTACTTC. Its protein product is CASSLDEYEQYF.

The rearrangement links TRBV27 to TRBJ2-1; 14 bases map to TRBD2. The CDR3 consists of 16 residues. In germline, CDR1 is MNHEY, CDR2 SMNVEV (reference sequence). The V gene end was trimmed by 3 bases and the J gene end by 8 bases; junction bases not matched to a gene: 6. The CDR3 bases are TGTGCCAGCAGTTTCGGGACTAGCGGGAGTATCGATGAGCAGTTCTTC. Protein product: CASSFGTSGSIDEQFF.

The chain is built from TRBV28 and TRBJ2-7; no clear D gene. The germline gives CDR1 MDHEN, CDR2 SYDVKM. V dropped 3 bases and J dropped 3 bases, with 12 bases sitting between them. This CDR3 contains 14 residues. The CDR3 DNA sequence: TGTGCCAGCAGTTTTTTTTACAATAGCTACGAGCAGTACTTC. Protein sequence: CASSFFYNSYEQYF. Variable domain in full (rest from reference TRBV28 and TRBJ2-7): DVKVTQSSRYLVKRTGEKVFLECVQDMDHENMFWYRQDPGLGLRLIYFSYDVKMKEKGDIPEGYSVSREKKERFSLILESASTNQTSMYLCASSFFYNSYEQYFGPGTRLTVT.

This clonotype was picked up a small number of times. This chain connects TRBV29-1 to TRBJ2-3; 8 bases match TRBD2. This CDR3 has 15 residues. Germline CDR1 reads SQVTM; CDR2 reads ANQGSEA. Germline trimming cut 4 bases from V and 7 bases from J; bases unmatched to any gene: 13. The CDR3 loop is CSVVSFERERNTQYF. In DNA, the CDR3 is TGCAGCGTTGTGTCATTCGAGCGGGAGAGGAATACGCAGTATTTT.

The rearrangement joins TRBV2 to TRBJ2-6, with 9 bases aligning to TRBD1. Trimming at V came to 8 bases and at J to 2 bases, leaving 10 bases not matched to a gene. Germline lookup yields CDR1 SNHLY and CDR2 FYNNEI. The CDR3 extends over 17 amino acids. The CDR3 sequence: CASQPGQGLAGANVLTF. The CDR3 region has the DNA TGTGCCAGCCAACCGGGACAGGGTTTGGCTGGGGCCAACGTCCTGACTTTC.

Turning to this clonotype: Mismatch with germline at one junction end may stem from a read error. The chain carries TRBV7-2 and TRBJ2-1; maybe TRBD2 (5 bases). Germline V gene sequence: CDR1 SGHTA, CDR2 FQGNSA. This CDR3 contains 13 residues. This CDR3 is CAGSPSRDNEQFF. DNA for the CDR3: TGTGCCGGCAGCCCTAGCCGGGACAATGAGCAGTTCTTC.

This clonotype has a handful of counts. CDR3 region: CASSPTGPPGPQHF. CDR3 nucleotide sequence: TGTGCCAGCAGTCCTACAGGGCCACCTGGGCCCCAGCATTTT. V usage is TRBV5-5 and J usage is TRBJ1-5, with TRBD1 as a possible D gene (6 bases). The CDR3 is 14 amino acids. Trimming stripped 5 bases from V and 9 bases from J, with 18 bases between. Germline V lookup: CDR1 SGHKS, CDR2 YYEKEE (reference sequence). The whole variable domain, remainder taken from reference TRBV5-5 and TRBJ1-5, is DAGVTQSPTHLIKTRGQQVTLRCSPISGHKSVSWYQQVLGQGPQFIFQYYEKEERGRGNFPDRFSARQFPNYSSELNVNALLLGDSALYLCASSPTGPPGPQHFGDGTRLSIL.

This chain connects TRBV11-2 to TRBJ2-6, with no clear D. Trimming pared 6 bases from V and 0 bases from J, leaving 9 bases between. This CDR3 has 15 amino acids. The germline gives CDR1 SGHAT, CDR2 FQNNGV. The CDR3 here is CASRTPFSGANVLTF. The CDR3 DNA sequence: TGTGCCAGCAGGACCCCTTTCTCTGGGGCCAACGTCCTGACTTTC.

The CDR3: CASSLVAAGSTYEQYF. CDR3 nucleotide sequence: TGTGCCAGCAGCTTGGTTGCGGCCGGTTCCACCTACGAGCAGTACTTC. The V and J genes are TRBV5-5 and TRBJ2-7, with D hard to call. This CDR3 spans 16 amino acids. Per germline, CDR1 SGHKS and CDR2 YYEKEE (reference sequence). V was trimmed by 0 bases and J by 2 bases, leaving 15 bases between them.

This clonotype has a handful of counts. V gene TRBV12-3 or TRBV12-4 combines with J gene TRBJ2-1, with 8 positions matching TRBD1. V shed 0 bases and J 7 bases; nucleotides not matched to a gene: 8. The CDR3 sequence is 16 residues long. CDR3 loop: CASSLADRGRENEQFF. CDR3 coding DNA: TGTGCCAGCAGTTTAGCCGACAGGGGCCGAGAGAATGAGCAGTTCTTC.

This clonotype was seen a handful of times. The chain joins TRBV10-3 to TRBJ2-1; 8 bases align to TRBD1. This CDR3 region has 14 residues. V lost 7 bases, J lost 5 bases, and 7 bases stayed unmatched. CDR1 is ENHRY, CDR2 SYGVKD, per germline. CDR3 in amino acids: CAIKPRTGNNEQFF. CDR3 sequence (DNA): TGTGCCATCAAGCCCCGGACAGGGAACAATGAGCAGTTCTTC.

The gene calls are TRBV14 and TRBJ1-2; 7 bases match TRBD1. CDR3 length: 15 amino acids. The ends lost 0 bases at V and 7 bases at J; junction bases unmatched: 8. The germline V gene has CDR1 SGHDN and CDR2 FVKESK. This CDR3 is CASSQERGRVSGYTF. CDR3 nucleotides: TGTGCCAGCAGCCAAGAAAGGGGGCGCGTCAGTGGCTACACCTTC.

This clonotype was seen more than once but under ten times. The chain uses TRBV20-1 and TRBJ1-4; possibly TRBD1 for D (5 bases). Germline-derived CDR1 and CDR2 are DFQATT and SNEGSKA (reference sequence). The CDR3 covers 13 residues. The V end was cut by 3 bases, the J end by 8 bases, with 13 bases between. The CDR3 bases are TGCAGTGCTAGCCCAGGGTGGGAGGAAAAACTGTTTTTT. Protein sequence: CSASPGWEEKLFF.

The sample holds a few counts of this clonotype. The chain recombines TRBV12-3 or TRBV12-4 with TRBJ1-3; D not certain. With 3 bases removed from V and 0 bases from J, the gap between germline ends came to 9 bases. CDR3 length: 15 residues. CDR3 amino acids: CASSFSGYSGNTIYF. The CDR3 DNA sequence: TGTGCCAGCAGTTTTTCTGGCTACTCTGGAAACACCATATATTTT.

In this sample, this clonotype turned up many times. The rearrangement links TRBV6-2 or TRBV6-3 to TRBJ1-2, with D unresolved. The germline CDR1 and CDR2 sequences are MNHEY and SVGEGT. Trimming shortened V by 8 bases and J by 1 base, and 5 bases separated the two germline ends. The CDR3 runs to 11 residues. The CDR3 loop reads CASGDNYGYTF. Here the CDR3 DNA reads TGTGCCAGCGGCGATAACTATGGCTACACCTTC.